This T cell receptor beta chain came from a study of blood T cell repertoires in COVID-19. About the study: Sites in the United States, Italy and Spain provided acute and convalescent COVID-19 samples.

CDR3 length equals 12 residues. Germline-derived CDR1 and CDR2 are SQVTM and ANQGSEA. The V gene end was trimmed by 3 bases and the J gene end by 4 bases; junction bases not matched to a gene: 2. Per the original data handling: Using reference gene primer amplification, nucleated cell counts were estimated. The method was immunoSEQ multiplex PCR; TCRdb's version includes in-frame clones alone and lacks a portion of them. The V and J calls and the clone size are those of that table, but D and trimming were determined from the DNA. Of hundreds of thousands of clones in the sample, 65% to 85% are singletons; the top ten hold about 8.9%.

The source material was peripheral blood. The chain has TRBV29-1 and TRBJ1-1, with 7 bases aligning to TRBD1. The receptor was isolated from a woman aged 50 to 60 with acute or convalescent COVID-19. The CDR3 bases are TGCAGCGTTGATCAGGGGGGCACTGAAGCTTTCTTT. Its protein product is CSVDQGGTEAFF.